This T cell receptor (beta chain) was sequenced during a study of breast tumors, draining lymph nodes, adjacent tissues. Samples came from axillary lymph nodes draining the breast cancer. In germline, CDR1 is LNHDA, CDR2 SQIVND (reference sequence). The CDR3 runs to 16 residues. V lost 5 bases, J lost 3 bases, and 6 bases stayed unmatched. In this sample, this clonotype turned up many times. Its target is not known. Study results and limitations: Compared with basal-like, luminal-like tumors shared significantly more repertoire with nontumor tissue. Tumors had less TCR diversity than lymph nodes, more than nontumor tissue.

TCRdb used MiXCR to reprocess the multiplex PCR reads, holding one entry per CDR3 protein. The sample has over 250,000 distinct CDR3 sequences; more than 30% are singletons. The sequenced sample was axillary lymph node tissue. The chain links TRBV19 to TRBJ2-6, with 8 bases lining up with TRBD1. The sequence was collected from a female donor with breast cancer. Some clones in this sample may be carry-over from other donors' samples. The CDR3 DNA sequence: TGTGCCAGTAGTCCAGGGGGCGCGCTTGGGGCCAACGTCCTGACTTTC. As protein: CASSPGGALGANVLTF.